A selection of T cell receptor beta chains follows, all from one sample in a study of blood T cell repertoires in COVID-19. Measured with immunoSEQ multiplex PCR; TCRdb has only the in-frame clones, and not every one. The table shows some 150,000 clones, with about 91% occurring only once. The sequenced sample consisted of peripheral blood. All receptors come from a woman aged 55-75 years who had recovered from COVID-19. CDR3s include the opening cysteine and the closing phenylalanine or tryptophan. The D gene is left open where the match is weak. Part of the rows lack a size; the others show once, few, many or a class for expanded clones.

>.|TRBJ2-2|TRBV5-1|TRBD2
CASFSGSGGTGELFF
TGCGCCAGCTTCTCGGGCAGCGGGGGCACCGGGGAGCTGTTTTTT
>.|TRBJ2-2|TRBV5-6|TRBD1
CASSSWDSRNTGELFF
TGTGCCAGCAGCTCCTGGGACAGCCGTAACACCGGGGAGCTGTTTTTT
>.|TRBJ1-2|TRBV3-1/TRBV3-2|TRBD1
CASSQGTGRSKGYTF
TGTGCCAGCAGCCAAGGGACAGGGAGGTCAAAGGGCTACACCTTC
>few|TRBJ1-5|TRBV3-1/TRBV3-2|.
CASSQMRNQPQHF
TGTGCCAGCAGCCAAATGAGGAATCAGCCCCAGCATTTT
>.|TRBJ1-3|TRBV18|.
CASSGDRPSSSGNTIYF
TGTGCCAGCTCAGGTGACAGGCCTTCGAGCTCTGGAAACACCATATATTTT
>.|TRBJ1-2|TRBV28|.
CASRPADRGYGYTF
TGTGCCAGCAGACCAGCTGACCGCGGCTATGGCTACACCTTC
>.|TRBJ1-1|TRBV5-4|.
CASSPQGPTEAFF
TGTGCCAGCAGCCCCCAGGGTCCCACTGAAGCTTTCTTT
>.|TRBJ2-3|TRBV4-1|TRBD2
CASSPRTSGGAYTQYF
TGCGCCAGCAGCCCTCGGACTAGCGGGGGGGCTTATACGCAGTATTTT
>few|TRBJ2-2|TRBV2|.
CASCYQGDTGELFF
TGTGCCAGCTGTTACCAGGGCGACACCGGGGAGCTGTTTTTT
>.|TRBJ1-2|TRBV18|.
CASSPQSGEIAGYTF
TGTGCCAGCTCACCACAGTCAGGGGAAATTGCGGGCTACACCTTC
>.|TRBJ1-1|TRBV19|TRBD1
CATKQGAEAFF
TGTGCCACTAAACAGGGGGCTGAAGCTTTCTTT
>.|TRBJ2-5|TRBV3-1/TRBV3-2|.
CASSQDRTSLAETQYF
TGTGCCAGCAGCCAAGATAGAACTAGCCTCGCGGAGACCCAGTACTTC
>once|TRBJ2-3|TRBV27|TRBD2
CASSLWGLADTDTQYF
TGTGCCAGCAGTTTATGGGGACTAGCAGACACAGATACGCAGTATTTT
>.|TRBJ2-1|TRBV14|.
CASSQEQGLHNEQFF
TGTGCCAGCAGCCAAGAGCAGGGGTTGCACAATGAGCAGTTCTTC
>.|TRBJ2-7|TRBV6-6|.
CASSSGNSYEQYF
TGTGCCAGCAGCAGCGGCAACTCCTACGAGCAGTACTTC
>.|TRBJ2-2|TRBV5-1|.
CASSSGASGELFF
TGCGCCAGCAGCTCGGGAGCCTCCGGGGAGCTGTTTTTT
>.|TRBJ1-1|TRBV18|.
CASSPQGTNTEAFF
TGTGCCAGCTCGCCTCAGGGGACGAACACTGAAGCTTTCTTT
>.|TRBJ1-1|TRBV5-1|.
CASSSNRAWNTEAFF
TGCGCCAGCAGCTCAAACAGGGCCTGGAATACTGAAGCTTTCTTT
>.|TRBJ2-5|TRBV2|.
CASSGQRETQYF
TGTGCCAGCAGTGGACAAAGAGAGACCCAGTACTTC
>.|TRBJ1-3|TRBV4-2|.
CASSPSPGGNTIYF
TGTGCCAGCAGCCCGTCCCCAGGGGGAAACACCATATATTTT
>.|TRBJ2-1|TRBV5-1|TRBD1
CASSPSTGFNEQFF
TGCGCCAGCAGCCCCTCGACAGGGTTCAATGAGCAGTTCTTC
>once|TRBJ1-1|TRBV10-1|.
CASSEFPGITEAFF
TGCGCCAGCAGTGAGTTTCCGGGGATCACTGAAGCTTTCTTT
>.|TRBJ2-7|TRBV28|.
CASSGGNSYEQYF
TGTGCCAGCAGTGGAGGGAACTCCTACGAGCAGTACTTC
>once|TRBJ2-7|TRBV3-1/TRBV3-2|TRBD2
CASSQGRGGFYEQYF
TGTGCCAGCAGCCAAGGGCGGGGGGGCTTCTACGAGCAGTACTTC
>.|TRBJ2-2|TRBV10-3|.
CAISMNTGELFF
TGTGCCATCAGCATGAACACCGGGGAGCTGTTTTTT
>.|TRBJ2-3|TRBV12-3/TRBV12-4|.
CASSLTGVYTQYF
TGTGCCAGCAGTTTAACGGGTGTTTATACGCAGTATTTT
>.|TRBJ2-7|TRBV6-5|TRBD1
CATRDSFGEQYF
TGTGCCACCCGGGACAGCTTCGGCGAGCAGTACTTC
>.|TRBJ1-3|TRBV2|TRBD1
CASSGSGTGTAGNTIYF
TGTGCCAGCAGTGGATCCGGGACAGGGACCGCTGGAAACACCATATATTTT
>.|TRBJ1-1|TRBV7-9|.
CASSYVTPLEVANTEAFF
TGTGCCAGCAGCTACGTAACTCCCCTGGAGGTCGCGAACACTGAAGCTTTCTTT
>.|TRBJ2-7|TRBV7-2|.
CASSFDGGSSYEQYF
TGTGCCAGCAGCTTTGATGGCGGCTCCTCGTACGAGCAGTACTTC
>few|TRBJ1-1|TRBV4-3|.
CASSYTVPTGEAFF
TGCGCCAGCAGCTACACGGTGCCCACAGGGGAAGCTTTCTTT
>.|TRBJ1-6|TRBV7-8|.
CASIPGGLYNSPLHF
TGTGCCAGCATCCCGGGGGGGCTGTATAATTCACCCCTCCACTTT
>once|TRBJ2-2|TRBV18|.
CASSPGGSLAGELFF
TGTGCCAGCTCACCAGGGGGGAGTTTGGCCGGGGAGCTGTTTTTT
>.|TRBJ1-2|TRBV5-1|.
CASSYRGGYTF
TGCGCCAGCAGCTACCGGGGGGGCTACACCTTC
>.|TRBJ2-3|TRBV11-3|TRBD1
CASSSAGTADRGADTQYF
TGTGCCAGCAGCTCTGCCGGGACAGCCGATCGGGGCGCAGATACGCAGTATTTT
>.|TRBJ2-2|TRBV7-8|TRBD1
CASNPRQGSNTGELFF
TGTGCCAGCAACCCAAGACAGGGTAGTAATACCGGGGAGCTGTTTTTT
>.|TRBJ2-3|TRBV4-2|TRBD2
CASSQAGGAGGYTDTQYF
TGTGCCAGCAGCCAAGCTGGGGGAGCGGGGGGCTACACAGATACGCAGTATTTT
>once|TRBJ1-6|TRBV28|.
CASSFGRWPHNSPLHF
TGTGCCAGCAGTTTTGGCCGATGGCCCCATAATTCACCCCTCCACTTT
>.|TRBJ2-6|TRBV3-1/TRBV3-2|.
CASSPSASGANVLTF
TGTGCCAGCAGCCCTAGTGCCTCTGGGGCCAACGTCCTGACTTTC
>few|TRBJ2-1|TRBV7-9|TRBD1
CASSHDRGAYNEQFF
TGTGCCAGCAGCCACGACAGGGGTGCCTACAATGAGCAGTTCTTC
>.|TRBJ1-1|TRBV7-9|TRBD1
CASSSNRGADTEAFF
TGTGCCAGCAGCTCCAACAGGGGTGCCGACACTGAAGCTTTCTTT
>.|TRBJ2-7|TRBV25-1|TRBD2
CASRRGGVGEQYF
TGTGCCAGCAGACGGGGAGGGGTGGGCGAGCAGTACTTC
>.|TRBJ1-1|TRBV5-1|.
CASTGHLNTEAFF
TGCGCCAGCACGGGACACCTGAACACTGAAGCTTTCTTT
>.|TRBJ2-2|TRBV5-1|TRBD1
CASSPDRGGTGELFF
TGCGCCAGCAGCCCAGACAGGGGAGGCACCGGGGAGCTGTTTTTT
>.|TRBJ1-1|TRBV6-5|.
CASSYRGNTEAFF
TGTGCCAGCAGTTACCGGGGGAACACTGAAGCTTTCTTT
>.|TRBJ2-7|TRBV24-1|TRBD1
CATAGTGYEQYF
TGTGCCACCGCCGGGACAGGCTACGAGCAGTACTTC
>.|TRBJ2-3|TRBV7-6|TRBD2
CASSLGGGAGDTQYF
TGTGCCAGCAGCTTAGGCGGGGGGGCCGGAGATACGCAGTATTTT
>few|TRBJ2-1|TRBV24-1|TRBD1
CATSDSDRAEQFF
TGTGCCACCAGTGACTCGGACAGGGCTGAGCAGTTCTTC
>.|TRBJ2-3|TRBV5-1|.
CASSLAALADETDTQYF
TGCGCCAGCAGCTTGGCGGCACTAGCAGACGAAACAGATACGCAGTATTTT
>once|TRBJ2-3|TRBV12-3/TRBV12-4|.
CASSLNIDTQYF
TGTGCCAGCAGTTTGAACATAGATACGCAGTATTTT
>.|TRBJ1-6|TRBV4-2|.
CASSQDSLVGSPLHF
TGTGCCAGCAGCCAAGATAGTCTAGTAGGTTCACCCCTCCACTTT
>.|TRBJ2-1|TRBV6-4|TRBD1
CASSADRGPNEQFF
TGTGCCAGCAGTGCGGACAGGGGACCCAATGAGCAGTTCTTC
>.|TRBJ1-6|TRBV9|TRBD1
CASSAITGGFSPLHF
TGTGCCAGCAGCGCCATTACAGGGGGCTTTTCACCCCTCCACTTT
>.|TRBJ1-6|TRBV6-4|.
CASREQGSSYNSPLHF
TGTGCCAGCAGGGAGCAGGGGAGCTCCTATAATTCACCCCTCCACTTT
>.|TRBJ2-1|TRBV27|.
CASSFPGGEQFF
TGTGCCAGCAGTTTTCCCGGGGGAGAGCAGTTCTTC
>.|TRBJ1-4|TRBV11-2|TRBD1
CASSLSLDRVNEKLFF
TGTGCCAGCAGCCTATCTCTAGACAGGGTGAATGAAAAACTGTTTTTT
>.|TRBJ2-3|TRBV7-9|TRBD1
CASNRRQGSLPDSTDTQYF
TGTGCCAGCAACAGAAGACAGGGAAGTCTCCCGGATAGCACAGATACGCAGTATTTT
>.|TRBJ1-2|TRBV19|TRBD1
CASSIAGGEYGYTF
TGTGCCAGTAGTATAGCAGGGGGCGAGTATGGCTACACCTTC
>once|TRBJ2-1|TRBV20-1|.
CSASTDPYNEQFF
TGCAGTGCTAGTACAGACCCTTACAATGAGCAGTTCTTC